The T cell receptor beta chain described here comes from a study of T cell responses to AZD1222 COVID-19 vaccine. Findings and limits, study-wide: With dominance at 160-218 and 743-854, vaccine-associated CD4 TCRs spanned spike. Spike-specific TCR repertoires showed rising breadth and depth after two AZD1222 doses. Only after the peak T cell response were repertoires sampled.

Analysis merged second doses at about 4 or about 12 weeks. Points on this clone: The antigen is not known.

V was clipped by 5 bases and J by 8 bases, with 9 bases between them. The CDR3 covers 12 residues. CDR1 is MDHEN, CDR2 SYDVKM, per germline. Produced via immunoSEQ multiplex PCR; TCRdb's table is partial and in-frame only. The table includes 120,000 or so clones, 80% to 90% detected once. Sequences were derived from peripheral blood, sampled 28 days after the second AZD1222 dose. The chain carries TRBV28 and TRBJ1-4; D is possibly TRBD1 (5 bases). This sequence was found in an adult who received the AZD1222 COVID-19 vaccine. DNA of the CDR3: TGTGCCAGCAGTGGGGGTTGGGAAAAACTGTTTTTT. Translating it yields CASSGGWEKLFF. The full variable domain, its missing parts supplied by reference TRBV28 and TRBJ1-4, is DVKVTQSSRYLVKRTGEKVFLECVQDMDHENMFWYRQDPGLGLRLIYFSYDVKMKEKGDIPEGYSVSREKKERFSLILESASTNQTSMYLCASSGGWEKLFFGSGTQLSVL.